Described below is a single T cell receptor (beta chain) sequence and its context. The data belong to a study of vaccination and CD4 T cells after COVID-19. V dropped 0 bases and J dropped 9; count of bases not matched to a gene: 11. The CDR3 is 14 amino acids. Germline loops: CDR1 DFQATT, CDR2 SNEGSKA (reference sequence). Noted time point: late sampling 161 to 241 days after vaccination in a few convalescent patients. MiXCR was run by TCRdb on the PCR reads, yielding one entry per CDR3 protein. The data hold more than 25,000 distinct CDR3 sequences, with about 50% observed a single time. The chain has TRBV20-1 and TRBJ2-7; 7 positions match TRBD2. The source of this sequence is a human donor who had recovered from COVID-19. The input for sequencing was CD4+ T cells from blood, taken about 7 months after SARS-CoV-2 vaccination. CDR3 sequence reads: CSARDGGGSYRQYF. Here the CDR3 DNA reads TGCAGTGCTAGAGATGGAGGCGGGAGTTACCGGCAGTACTTC.